This T cell receptor (beta chain) was recorded in a study of cytomegalovirus exposure and HLA in healthy donors. Germline V gene data show CDR1 as SQVTM and CDR2 as ANQGSEA. CDR3 length: 10 residues. The primer mix had 60 Vbeta and 13 Jbeta primers. Libraries were prepared by immunoSEQ multiplex PCR; TCRdb keeps only in-frame clonotypes and omits some of them. The profile shows under 200,000 clones, 75% to 85% of them singletons. The J gene is TRBJ1-1, the V gene TRBV29-1; D might be TRBD1 (5 bases). Sequencing used PBMCs. The receptor's source is a girl under 10 years old in good health and CMV-seropositive. The CDR3 is CIWGETEAFF. In nucleotides, the CDR3 is TGCATCTGGGGCGAAACTGAAGCTTTCTTT.